This T cell receptor (beta chain) was sequenced during a study of blood T cell repertoires in COVID-19. Background on the study: The study drew acute and convalescent COVID-19 samples from the United States, Italy and Spain.

Libraries were prepared by immunoSEQ multiplex PCR; TCRdb keeps only in-frame clonotypes and omits some of them. The data contain about 33,000 clones, roughly 85% of them seen just once; the ten biggest clones take up more than 7.5%. The germline V gene encodes CDR1 MNHEY and CDR2 SVGEGT. CDR3 length: 14 amino acids. V shed 6 bases and J shed 4 bases, with 15 bases lying between them. The source is an elderly man with active COVID-19. What was sequenced was peripheral blood. The rearrangement links TRBV6-2 or TRBV6-3 to TRBJ1-1; D is possibly TRBD1 (5 bases). CDR3 in DNA: TGTGCCAGCAGCCCGGGGCGTGCGAGCACTGAAGCTTTCTTT. Its translation: CASSPGRASTEAFF.